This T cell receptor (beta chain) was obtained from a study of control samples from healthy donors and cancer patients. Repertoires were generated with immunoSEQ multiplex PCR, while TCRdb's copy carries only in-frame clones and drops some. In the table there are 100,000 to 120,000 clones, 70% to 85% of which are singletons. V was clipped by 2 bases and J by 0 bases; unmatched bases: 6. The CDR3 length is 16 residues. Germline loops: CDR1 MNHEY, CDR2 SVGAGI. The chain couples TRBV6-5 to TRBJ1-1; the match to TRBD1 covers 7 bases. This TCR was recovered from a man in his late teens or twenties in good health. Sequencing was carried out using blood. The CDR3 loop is CASSYRTGSMNTEAFF. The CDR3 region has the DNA TGTGCCAGCAGTTACCGGACAGGCAGCATGAACACTGAAGCTTTCTTT.